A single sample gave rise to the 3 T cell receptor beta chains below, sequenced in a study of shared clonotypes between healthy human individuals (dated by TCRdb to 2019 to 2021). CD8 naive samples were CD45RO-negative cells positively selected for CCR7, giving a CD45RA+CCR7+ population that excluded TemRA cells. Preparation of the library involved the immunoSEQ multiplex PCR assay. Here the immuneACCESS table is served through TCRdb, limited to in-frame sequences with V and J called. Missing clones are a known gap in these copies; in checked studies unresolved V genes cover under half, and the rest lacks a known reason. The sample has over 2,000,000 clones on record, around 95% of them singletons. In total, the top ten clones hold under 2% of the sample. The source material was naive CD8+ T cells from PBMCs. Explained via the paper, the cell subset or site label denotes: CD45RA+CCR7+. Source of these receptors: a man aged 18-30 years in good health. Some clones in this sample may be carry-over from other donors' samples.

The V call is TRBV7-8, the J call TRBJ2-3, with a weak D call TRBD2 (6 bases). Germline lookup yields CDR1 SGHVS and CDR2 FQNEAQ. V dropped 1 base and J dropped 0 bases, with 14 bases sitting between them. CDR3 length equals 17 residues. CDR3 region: CASSLVLIGSSTDTQYF. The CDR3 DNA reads TGTGCCAGCAGCTTAGTACTGATCGGGAGCAGCACAGATACGCAGTATTTT.

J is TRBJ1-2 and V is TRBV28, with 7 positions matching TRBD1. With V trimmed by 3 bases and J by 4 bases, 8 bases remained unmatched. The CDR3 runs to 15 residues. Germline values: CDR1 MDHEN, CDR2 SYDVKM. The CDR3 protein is CASSFYTGAGYGYTF. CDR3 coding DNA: TGTGCCAGCAGTTTCTACACAGGGGCGGGCTATGGCTACACCTTC.

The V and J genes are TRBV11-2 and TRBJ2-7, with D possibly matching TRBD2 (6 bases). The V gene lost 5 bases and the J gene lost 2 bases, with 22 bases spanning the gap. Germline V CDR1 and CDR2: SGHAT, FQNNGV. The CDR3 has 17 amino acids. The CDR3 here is CASSPLGRTLLTYEQYF. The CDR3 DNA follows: TGTGCCAGCAGCCCCCTGGGGAGGACGCTCTTGACCTACGAGCAGTACTTC.